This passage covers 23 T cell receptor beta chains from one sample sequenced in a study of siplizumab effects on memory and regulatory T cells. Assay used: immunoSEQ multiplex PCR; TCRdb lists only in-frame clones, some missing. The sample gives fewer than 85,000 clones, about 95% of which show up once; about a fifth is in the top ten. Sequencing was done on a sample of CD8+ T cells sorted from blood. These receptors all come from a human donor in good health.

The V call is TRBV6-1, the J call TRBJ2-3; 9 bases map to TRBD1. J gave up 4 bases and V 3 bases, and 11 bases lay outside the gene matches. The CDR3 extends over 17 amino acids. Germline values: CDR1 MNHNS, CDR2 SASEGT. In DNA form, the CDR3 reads TGTGCCAGCAGTGAGAGGGCGGGGACAGGGATGGCAGATACGCAGTATTTT. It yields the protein CASSERAGTGMADTQYF.

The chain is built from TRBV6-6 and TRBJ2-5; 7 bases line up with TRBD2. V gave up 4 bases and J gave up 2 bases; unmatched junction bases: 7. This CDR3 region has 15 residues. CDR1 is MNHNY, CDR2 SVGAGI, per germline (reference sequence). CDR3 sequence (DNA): TGTGCCAGCAGTTCCCCCGGACTAGTTCAAGAGACCCAGTACTTC. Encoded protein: CASSSPGLVQETQYF.

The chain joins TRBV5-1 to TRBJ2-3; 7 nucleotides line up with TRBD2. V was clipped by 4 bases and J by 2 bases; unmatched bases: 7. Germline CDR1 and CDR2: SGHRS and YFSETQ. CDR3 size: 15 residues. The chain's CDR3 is CASSPAGDYTDTQYF. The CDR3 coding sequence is TGCGCCAGCAGCCCCGCGGGAGACTACACAGATACGCAGTATTTT. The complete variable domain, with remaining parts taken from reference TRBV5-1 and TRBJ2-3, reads KAGVTQTPRYLIKTRGQQVTLSCSPISGHRSVSWYQQTPGQGLQFLFEYFSETQRNKGNFPGRFSGRQFSNSRSEMNVSTLELGDSALYLCASSPAGDYTDTQYFGPGTRLTVL.

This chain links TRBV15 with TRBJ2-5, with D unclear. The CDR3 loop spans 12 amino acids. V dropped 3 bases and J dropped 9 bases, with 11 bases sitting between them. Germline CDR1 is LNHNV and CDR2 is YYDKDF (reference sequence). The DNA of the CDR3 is TGTGCCACCAGCAGTGTCGCGCGCCCCCAGTACTTC. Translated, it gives CATSSVARPQYF.

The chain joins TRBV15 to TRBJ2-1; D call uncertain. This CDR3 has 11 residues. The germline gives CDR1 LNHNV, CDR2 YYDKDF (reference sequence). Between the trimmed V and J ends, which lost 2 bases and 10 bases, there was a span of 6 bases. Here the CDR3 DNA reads TGTGCCACCAGCAGAATTCGCGAGCAGTTCTTC. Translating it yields CATSRIREQFF.

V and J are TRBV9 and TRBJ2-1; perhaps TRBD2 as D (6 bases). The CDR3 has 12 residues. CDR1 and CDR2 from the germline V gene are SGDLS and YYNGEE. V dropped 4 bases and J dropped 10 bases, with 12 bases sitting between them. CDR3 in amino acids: CASSPGGEEQFF. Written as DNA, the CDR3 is TGTGCCAGCAGCCCCGGAGGGGAAGAGCAGTTCTTC.

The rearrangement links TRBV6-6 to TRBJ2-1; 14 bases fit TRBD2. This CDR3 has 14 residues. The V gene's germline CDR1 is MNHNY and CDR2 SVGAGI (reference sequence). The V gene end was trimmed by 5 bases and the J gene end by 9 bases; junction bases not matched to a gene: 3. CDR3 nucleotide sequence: TGTGCCAGCAGTGACGGACTAGCGGGAGGTGAGCAGTTCTTC. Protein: CASSDGLAGGEQFF.

The CDR3 here is CASSDSSTDTQYF. In nucleotides, the CDR3 is TGTGCCAGCAGCGATTCTAGCACAGATACGCAGTATTTT. This chain links TRBV9 with TRBJ2-3; no reliable D call. The CDR3 consists of 13 residues. V was trimmed by 3 bases and J by 0 bases, leaving 5 bases between them. Germline CDR1 SGDLS, CDR2 YYNGEE.

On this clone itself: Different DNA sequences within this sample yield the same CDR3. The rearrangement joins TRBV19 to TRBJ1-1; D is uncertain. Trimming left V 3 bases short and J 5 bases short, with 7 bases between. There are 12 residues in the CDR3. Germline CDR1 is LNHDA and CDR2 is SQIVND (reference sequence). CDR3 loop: CASSIGRTEAFF. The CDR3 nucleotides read TGTGCCAGTAGTATTGGCCGAACTGAAGCTTTCTTT.

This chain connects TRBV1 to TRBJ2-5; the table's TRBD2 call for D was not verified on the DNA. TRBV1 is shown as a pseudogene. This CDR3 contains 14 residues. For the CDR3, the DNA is TGCACCAGCAGCCCTCGAGCGGGAAAGGAGACCCAGTACTTC. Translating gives CTSSPRAGKETQYF.

The CDR3 spells CASSIASGDNEQFF. The CDR3 coding sequence is TGTGCCAGTAGTATAGCTTCGGGAGACAATGAGCAGTTCTTC. The chain carries TRBV19 and TRBJ2-1; maybe TRBD2 (6 bases). The germline V and J ends were trimmed by 1 base and 5 bases, with 9 bases remaining between them. The CDR3 covers 14 residues. Germline V gives CDR1 LNHDA, CDR2 SQIVND (reference sequence).

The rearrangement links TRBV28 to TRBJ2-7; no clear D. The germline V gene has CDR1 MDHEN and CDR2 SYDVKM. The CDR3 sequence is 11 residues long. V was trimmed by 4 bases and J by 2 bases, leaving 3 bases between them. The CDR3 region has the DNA TGTGCCAGCAGTTCCACCTACGAGCAGTACTTC. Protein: CASSSTYEQYF.

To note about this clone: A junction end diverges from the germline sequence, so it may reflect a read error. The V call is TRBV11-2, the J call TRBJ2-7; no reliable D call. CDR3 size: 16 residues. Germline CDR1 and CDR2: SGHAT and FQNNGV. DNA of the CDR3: TGCGCCAGCAGCCAAGCAACACAGCTTGGGTCCTACGAGCAGTACTTC. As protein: CASSQATQLGSYEQYF.

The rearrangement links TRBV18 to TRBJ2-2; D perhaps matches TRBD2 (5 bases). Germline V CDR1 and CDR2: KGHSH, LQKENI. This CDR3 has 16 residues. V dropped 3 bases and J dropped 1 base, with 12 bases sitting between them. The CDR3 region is CASSPRRPGNTGELFF. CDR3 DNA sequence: TGTGCCAGCTCACCCCGGAGGCCAGGGAACACCGGGGAGCTGTTTTTT. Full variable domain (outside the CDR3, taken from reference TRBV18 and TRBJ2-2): NAGVMQNPRHLVRRRGQEARLRCSPMKGHSHVYWYRQLPEEGLKFMVYLQKENIIDESGMPKERFSAEFPKEGPSILRIQQVVRGDSAAYFCASSPRRPGNTGELFFGEGSRLTVL.

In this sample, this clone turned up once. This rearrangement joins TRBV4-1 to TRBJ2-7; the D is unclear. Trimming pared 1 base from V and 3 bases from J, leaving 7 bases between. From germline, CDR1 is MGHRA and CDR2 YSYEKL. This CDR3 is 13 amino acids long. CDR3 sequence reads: CASSQGRLYEQYF. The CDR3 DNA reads TGCGCCAGCAGCCAAGGACGCCTCTACGAGCAGTACTTC.

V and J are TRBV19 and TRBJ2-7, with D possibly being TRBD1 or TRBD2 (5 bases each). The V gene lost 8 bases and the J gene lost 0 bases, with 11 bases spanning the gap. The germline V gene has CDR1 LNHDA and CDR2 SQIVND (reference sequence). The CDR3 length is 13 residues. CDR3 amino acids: CASGTVSSYEQYF. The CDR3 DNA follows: TGTGCCAGTGGGACGGTGAGCTCCTACGAGCAGTACTTC.

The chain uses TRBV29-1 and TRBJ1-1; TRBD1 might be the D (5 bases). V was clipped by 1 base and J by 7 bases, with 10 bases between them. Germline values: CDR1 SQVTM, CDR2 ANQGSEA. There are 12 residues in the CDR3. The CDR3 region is CSVEAGYGEAFF. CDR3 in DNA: TGCAGCGTTGAAGCAGGGTACGGTGAAGCTTTCTTT.

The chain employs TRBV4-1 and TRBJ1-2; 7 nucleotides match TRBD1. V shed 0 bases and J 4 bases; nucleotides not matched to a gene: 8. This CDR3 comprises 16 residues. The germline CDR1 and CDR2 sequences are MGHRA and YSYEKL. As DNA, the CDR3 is TGCGCCAGCAGCCAAGATCAGGGGGGCGCGGGCTATGGCTACACCTTC. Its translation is CASSQDQGGAGYGYTF.

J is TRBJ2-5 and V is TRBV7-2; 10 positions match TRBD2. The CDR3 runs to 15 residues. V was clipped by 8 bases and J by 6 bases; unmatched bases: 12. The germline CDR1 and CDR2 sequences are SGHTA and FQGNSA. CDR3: CASGLSGRARKTQYF. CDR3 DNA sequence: TGTGCCAGCGGGTTGAGCGGGAGGGCCAGAAAGACCCAGTACTTC. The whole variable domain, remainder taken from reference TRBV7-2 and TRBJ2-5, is GAGVSQSPSNKVTEKGKDVELRCDPISGHTALYWYRQSLGQGLEFLIYFQGNSAPDKSGLPSDRFSAERTGGSVSTLTIQRTQQEDSAVYLCASGLSGRARKTQYFGPGTRLLVL.

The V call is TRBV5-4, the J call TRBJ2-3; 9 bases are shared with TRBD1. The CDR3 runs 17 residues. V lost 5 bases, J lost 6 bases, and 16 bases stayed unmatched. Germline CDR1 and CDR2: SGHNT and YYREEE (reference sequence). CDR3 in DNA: TGTGCCAGCAGGTCGATCCGGGACAGGGAGAAATTGGATACGCAGTATTTT. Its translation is CASRSIRDREKLDTQYF.

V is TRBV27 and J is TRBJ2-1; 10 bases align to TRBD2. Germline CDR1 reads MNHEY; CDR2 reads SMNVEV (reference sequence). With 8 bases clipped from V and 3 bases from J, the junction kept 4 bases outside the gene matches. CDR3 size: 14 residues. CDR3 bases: TGTGCCAGCCAGGGACTAGCGAGCTACAATGAGCAGTTCTTC. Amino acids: CASQGLASYNEQFF.

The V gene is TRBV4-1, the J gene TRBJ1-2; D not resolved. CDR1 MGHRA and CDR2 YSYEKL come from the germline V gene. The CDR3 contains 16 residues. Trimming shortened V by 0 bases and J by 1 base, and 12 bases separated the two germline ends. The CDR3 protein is CASSQDYEQYNYGYTF. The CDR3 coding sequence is TGCGCCAGCAGCCAAGATTATGAACAGTATAACTATGGCTACACCTTC.

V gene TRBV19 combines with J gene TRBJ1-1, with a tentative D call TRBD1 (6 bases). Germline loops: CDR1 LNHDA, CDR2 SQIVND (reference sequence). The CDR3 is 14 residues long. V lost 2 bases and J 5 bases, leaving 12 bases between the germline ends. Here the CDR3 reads CASSILTGWTEAFF. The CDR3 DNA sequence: TGTGCCAGTAGTATATTAACAGGGTGGACTGAAGCTTTCTTT.